The entry below describes one T cell receptor beta chain. Its antigen is not identified. Clones were read by immunoSEQ multiplex PCR, and TCRdb kept only the in-frame ones, dropping some. The table shows under 90,000 clones, with over 75% occurring only once. The data stem from a study of T cell responses to AZD1222 COVID-19 vaccine. CDR1 and CDR2 from the germline V gene are SGHRS and YFSETQ. V was clipped by 3 bases and J by 8 bases, with 11 bases between them. The CDR3 spans 13 residues. Pooling of second doses given at about 4 or about 12 weeks was done. Study findings and constraints: Unmutated regions of variants are reportedly targeted by nearly half of spike-specific TCRs. The donor group comprised mostly white British people and more females; the analysis possibly underestimated clonal diversity.

This TCR was recovered from an adult who received the AZD1222 COVID-19 vaccine. The sequenced sample was peripheral blood, obtained 28 days after the second AZD1222 dose. The rearrangement uses TRBV5-1 and TRBJ1-4; perhaps TRBD1 as D (5 bases). The CDR3 coding sequence is TGCGCCAGCAGCTCTTCGTGGGGCGAAAAACTGTTTTTT. This codes for CASSSSWGEKLFF.